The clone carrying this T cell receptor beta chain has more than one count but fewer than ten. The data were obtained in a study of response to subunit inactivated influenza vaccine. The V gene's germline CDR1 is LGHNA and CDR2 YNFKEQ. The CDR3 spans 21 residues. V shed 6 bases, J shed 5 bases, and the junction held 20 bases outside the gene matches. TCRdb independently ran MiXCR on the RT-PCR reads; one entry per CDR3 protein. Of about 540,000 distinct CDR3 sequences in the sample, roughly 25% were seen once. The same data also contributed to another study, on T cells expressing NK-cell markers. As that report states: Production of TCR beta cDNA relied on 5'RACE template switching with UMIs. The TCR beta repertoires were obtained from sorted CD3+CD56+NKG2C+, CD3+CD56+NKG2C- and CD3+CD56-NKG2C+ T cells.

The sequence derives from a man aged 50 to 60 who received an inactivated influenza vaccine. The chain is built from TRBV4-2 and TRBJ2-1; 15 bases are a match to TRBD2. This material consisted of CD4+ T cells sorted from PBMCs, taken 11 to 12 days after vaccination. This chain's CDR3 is CASRTRVATGTSGRSNNEQFF. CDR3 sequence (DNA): TGTGCCAGCAGGACCCGAGTCGCTACCGGGACTAGCGGGAGGTCCAACAATGAGCAGTTCTTC.